Listed below are T cell receptor beta chains from one sample, sequenced in a study of shared clonotypes between healthy human individuals. Assay used: immunoSEQ multiplex PCR; TCRdb lists only in-frame clones, some missing. The profile shows hundreds of thousands of clones, about 74% of them singletons. Sequenced input: memory CD4+ T cells sorted from blood. Source of these receptors: a woman younger than 45 in good health. Both conserved end residues are part of each CDR3. The order of the fields is V gene, clone size, D gene, J gene, CDR3 DNA, CDR3 protein. D genes are given only for firm matches. Expanded clones get a size class; other rows say once, few or many, or leave the size out.

v_call: TRBV28
clone_size: -
d_call: TRBD1
j_call: TRBJ2-7
cdr3_nt: TGTGCCAGCAGTAACCGGGACAGGGGCACATACGAGCAGTACTTC
cdr3_aa: CASSNRDRGTYEQYF

v_call: TRBV5-1
clone_size: -
d_call: TRBD1
j_call: TRBJ1-1
cdr3_nt: TGCGCCAGCAGCTTGGCCATCCAGGGGGCGCGGGTCTACACTGAAGCTTTCTTT
cdr3_aa: CASSLAIQGARVYTEAFF

v_call: TRBV28
clone_size: -
d_call: -
j_call: TRBJ2-7
cdr3_nt: TGTGCCAGCGCCCGGACAGGGAGGGTGCAGTACTTC
cdr3_aa: CASARTGRVQYF

v_call: TRBV7-8
clone_size: -
d_call: -
j_call: TRBJ1-1
cdr3_nt: TGTGCCAGCAGCTTAGCGCCAGCGAACACTGAAGCTTTCTTT
cdr3_aa: CASSLAPANTEAFF

v_call: TRBV2
clone_size: -
d_call: -
j_call: TRBJ2-2
cdr3_nt: TGTGCCAGCAGTGTCCTCCGGCAGAACACCGGGGAGCTGTTTTTT
cdr3_aa: CASSVLRQNTGELFF

v_call: TRBV19
clone_size: once
d_call: TRBD1
j_call: TRBJ1-5
cdr3_nt: TGTGCCAGTCGACTCGGAGGGCAGGGGGCTTATAGCAATCAGCCCCAGCATTTT
cdr3_aa: CASRLGGQGAYSNQPQHF

v_call: TRBV28
clone_size: few
d_call: -
j_call: TRBJ2-2
cdr3_nt: TGTGCCAGCCCTCGGACGAACACCGGGGAGCTGTTTTTT
cdr3_aa: CASPRTNTGELFF

v_call: TRBV5-4
clone_size: -
d_call: -
j_call: TRBJ1-2
cdr3_nt: TGTGCCAGCAGCTATGACAGAAACTATGGCTACACCTTC
cdr3_aa: CASSYDRNYGYTF

v_call: TRBV2
clone_size: -
d_call: -
j_call: TRBJ1-3
cdr3_nt: TGTGCCGGAGGGTATGGCGGAAACACCATATATTTT
cdr3_aa: CAGGYGGNTIYF

v_call: TRBV11-1
clone_size: -
d_call: -
j_call: TRBJ2-7
cdr3_nt: TGTGCCAGCAGCTTATTTGGCTGGGGGAGCGAGCAGTACTTC
cdr3_aa: CASSLFGWGSEQYF